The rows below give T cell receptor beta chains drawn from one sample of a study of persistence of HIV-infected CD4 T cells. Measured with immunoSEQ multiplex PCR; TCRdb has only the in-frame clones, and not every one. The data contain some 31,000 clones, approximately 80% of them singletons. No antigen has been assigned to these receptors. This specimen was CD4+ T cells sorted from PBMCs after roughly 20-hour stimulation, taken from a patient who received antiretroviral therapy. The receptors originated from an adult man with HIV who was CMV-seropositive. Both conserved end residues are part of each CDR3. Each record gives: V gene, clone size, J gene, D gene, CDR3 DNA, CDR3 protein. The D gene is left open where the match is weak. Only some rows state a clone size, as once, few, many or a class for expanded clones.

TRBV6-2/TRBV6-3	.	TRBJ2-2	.	TGTGCCAGCAGTTGGGGTAGTCTAACCGGGGAGCTGTTTTTT	CASSWGSLTGELFF
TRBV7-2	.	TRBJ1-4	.	TGTGCCAGCAGTTCAGGGTGGTCTAATGAAAAACTGTTTTTT	CASSSGWSNEKLFF
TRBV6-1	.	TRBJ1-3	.	TGTGCCAGCAGTGAGGGGAGCTCTGGAAACACCATATATTTT	CASSEGSSGNTIYF
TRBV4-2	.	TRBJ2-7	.	TGTGCCAGCAGCCAATTAAGCCTCGGGTACGAGCAGTACTTC	CASSQLSLGYEQYF
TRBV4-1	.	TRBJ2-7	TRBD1	TGCGCCAGCAGCTACCCGGGACAGGGTTACGAGCAGTACTTC	CASSYPGQGYEQYF
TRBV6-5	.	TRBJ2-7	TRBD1	TGTGCCAGCCACAGGGGAATGAGTGGCTACGAGCAGTACTTC	CASHRGMSGYEQYF
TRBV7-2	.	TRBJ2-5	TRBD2	TGTGCCAGCAGCCCGTCTTCGGGGGGGCTAGGAGAGACCCAGTACTTC	CASSPSSGGLGETQYF
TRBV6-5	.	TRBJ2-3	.	TGTGCCAGCAGTTACTGGGGCAACACAGATACGCAGTATTTT	CASSYWGNTDTQYF
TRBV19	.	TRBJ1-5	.	TGTGCCAGTAGTATAACGGCCAGAAGCAATCAGCCCCAGCATTTT	CASSITARSNQPQHF
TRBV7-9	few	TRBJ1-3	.	TGTGCCAGCAGCTTAACAGGGATTGGAAACACCATATATTTT	CASSLTGIGNTIYF
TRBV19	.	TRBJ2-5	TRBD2	TGTGCCAGTAGTATGATAGCGGGGGACCAAGAGACCCAGTACTTC	CASSMIAGDQETQYF
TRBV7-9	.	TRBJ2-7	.	TGTGCCAGCAGGGGAACAGGTACCTACGAGCAGTACTTC	CASRGTGTYEQYF
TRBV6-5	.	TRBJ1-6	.	TGTGCCAGCTCGTTGGGTGGCGGTAATTCACCCCTCCACTTT	CASSLGGGNSPLHF
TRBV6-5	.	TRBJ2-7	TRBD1	TGTGCCAGCAGTTACTCGGGGACAGGGATTCCCTACGAGCAGTACTTC	CASSYSGTGIPYEQYF
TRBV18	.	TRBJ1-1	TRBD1	TGTGCCAGCTCACCCTTGAGCGGGACAGGATCAAAGACTGAAGCTTTCTTT	CASSPLSGTGSKTEAFF
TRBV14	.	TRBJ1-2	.	TGTGCCAGCAGCCAAGATCTCAACGGGGGGATCCTCTATGGCTACACCTTC	CASSQDLNGGILYGYTF
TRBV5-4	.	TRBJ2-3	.	TGTGCCAGCAGCTTGGGGTCGAGCACAGATACGCAGTATTTT	CASSLGSSTDTQYF